This TCR beta chain was found in a study of beta chain features in type 1 diabetes. Study findings and constraints: In comparison with healthy donors, patients had naive, central memory and Treg TCRB repertoires that appeared more similar.

This clone was counted between two and nine times. What it binds is unknown. The entirety of the isolated RNA underwent reverse transcription, so expressed TCRB transcripts were sequenced. Measured with immunoSEQ multiplex PCR; TCRdb has only the in-frame clones, and not every one. The profile shows about 230,000 clones, 9.6% of them singletons. From germline, CDR1 is MNHNS and CDR2 SASEGT. Between the trimmed V and J ends, which lost 6 bases and 8 bases, there was a span of 13 bases. The CDR3 spans 13 residues. The chain joins TRBV6-1 to TRBJ1-4, with D perhaps TRBD1 (6 bases). The source is a woman aged 18-29 years in good health. The sequenced sample was naive CD4+ T cells from blood. The DNA of the CDR3 is TGTGCCAGCAGCCAGGGGTTTGGAGAAAAACTGTTTTTT. It translates to CASSQGFGEKLFF.